This T cell receptor beta chain was retrieved from a study of CD8+ T cells in alopecia areata. Overall study context: Once tofacitinib had been taken for 6 to 18 months, 6 months off drug followed.

The authors extracted RNA and reverse transcribed it into cDNA as the sequencing template. Some clones are missing from TCRdb's copy, which holds only in-frame ones; the method was immunoSEQ multiplex PCR. Here the sample spans about 190,000 clones, about 65% being singletons. The treatment denotes: oral pan-JAK inhibitor, 5-10 mg twice daily. Collection of lesional scalp punch biopsies and peripheral blood was performed in alopecia areata patients. Study results and limitations: Especially in alopecia totalis/universalis, lesional scalp showed greater clonality than normal scalp did. On tofacitinib, scalp and blood still held many of the expanded lesional clones.

The germline CDR1 and CDR2 sequences are SGHTA and FQGNSA. V was cut by 5 bases and J by 0 bases, with 10 bases left in between. The CDR3 spans 14 residues. Notes on this clone: Its target is unknown.

The chain uses TRBV7-2 and TRBJ1-1; D is unresolved. The sample was CD4+ T cells sorted from blood, taken around week 49, from a patient treated with tofacitinib. The source of this sequence is a human donor with alopecia areata. In DNA form, the CDR3 reads TGTGCCAGCAGCGTACCCGACTTGAACACTGAAGCTTTCTTT. Its protein is CASSVPDLNTEAFF.